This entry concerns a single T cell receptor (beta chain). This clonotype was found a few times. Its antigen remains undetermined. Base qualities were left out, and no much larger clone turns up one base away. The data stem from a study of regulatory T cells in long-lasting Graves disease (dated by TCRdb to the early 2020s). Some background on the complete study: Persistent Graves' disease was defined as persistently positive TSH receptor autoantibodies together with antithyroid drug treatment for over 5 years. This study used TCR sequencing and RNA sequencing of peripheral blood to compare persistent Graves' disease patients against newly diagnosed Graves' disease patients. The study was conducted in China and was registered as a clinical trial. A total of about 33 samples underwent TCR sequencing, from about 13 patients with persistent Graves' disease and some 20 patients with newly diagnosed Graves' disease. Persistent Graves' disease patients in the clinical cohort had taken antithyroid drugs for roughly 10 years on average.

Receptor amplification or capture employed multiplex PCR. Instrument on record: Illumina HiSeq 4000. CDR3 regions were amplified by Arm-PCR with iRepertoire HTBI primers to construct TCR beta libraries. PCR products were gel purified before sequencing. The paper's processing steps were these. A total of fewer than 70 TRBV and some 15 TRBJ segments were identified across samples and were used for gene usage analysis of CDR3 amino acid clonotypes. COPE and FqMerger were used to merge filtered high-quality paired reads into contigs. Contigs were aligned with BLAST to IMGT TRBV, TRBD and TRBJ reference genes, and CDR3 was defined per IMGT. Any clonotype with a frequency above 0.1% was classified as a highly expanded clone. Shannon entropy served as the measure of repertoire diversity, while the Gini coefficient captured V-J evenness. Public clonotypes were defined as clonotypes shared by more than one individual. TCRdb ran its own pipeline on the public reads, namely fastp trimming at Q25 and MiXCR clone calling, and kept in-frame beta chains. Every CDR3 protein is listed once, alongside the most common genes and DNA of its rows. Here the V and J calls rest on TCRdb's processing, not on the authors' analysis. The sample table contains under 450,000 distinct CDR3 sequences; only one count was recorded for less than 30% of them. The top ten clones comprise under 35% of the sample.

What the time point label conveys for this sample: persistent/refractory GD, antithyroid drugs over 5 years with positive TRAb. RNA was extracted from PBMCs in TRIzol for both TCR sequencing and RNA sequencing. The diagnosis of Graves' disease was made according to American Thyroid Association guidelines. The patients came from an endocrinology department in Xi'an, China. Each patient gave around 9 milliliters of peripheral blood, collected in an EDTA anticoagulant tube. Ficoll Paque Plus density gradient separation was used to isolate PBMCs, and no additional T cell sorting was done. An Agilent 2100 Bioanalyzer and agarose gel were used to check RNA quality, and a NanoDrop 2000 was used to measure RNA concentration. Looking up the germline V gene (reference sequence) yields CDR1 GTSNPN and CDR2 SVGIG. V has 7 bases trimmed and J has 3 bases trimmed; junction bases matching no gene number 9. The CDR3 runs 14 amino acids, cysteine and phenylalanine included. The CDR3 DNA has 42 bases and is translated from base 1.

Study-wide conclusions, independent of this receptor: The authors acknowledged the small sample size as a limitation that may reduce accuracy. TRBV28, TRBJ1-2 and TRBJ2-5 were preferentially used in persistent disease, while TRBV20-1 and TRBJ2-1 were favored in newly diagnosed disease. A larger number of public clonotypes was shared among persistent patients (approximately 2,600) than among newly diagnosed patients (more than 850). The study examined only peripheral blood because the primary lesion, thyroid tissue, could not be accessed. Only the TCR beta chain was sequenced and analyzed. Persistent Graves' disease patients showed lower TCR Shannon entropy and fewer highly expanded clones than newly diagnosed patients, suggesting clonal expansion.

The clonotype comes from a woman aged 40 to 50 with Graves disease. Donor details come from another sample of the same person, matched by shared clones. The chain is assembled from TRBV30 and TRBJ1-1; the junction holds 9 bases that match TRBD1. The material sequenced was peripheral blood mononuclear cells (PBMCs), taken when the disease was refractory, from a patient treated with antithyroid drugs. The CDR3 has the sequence CASRWDRVDTEAFF. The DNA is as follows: TGTGCCTCCCGGTGGGACAGGGTTGACACTGAAGCTTTCTTT.